This T cell receptor (beta chain) is from a study of cytomegalovirus exposure and HLA in healthy donors. By share, this clone ranks as medium-sized (0.01 to 0.1%). Its antigen is unidentified. General observations from the study: In a later analysis, compared with equally common non-associated chains, HLA-associated beta chains were more expanded. A few CMV-associated chains proved CMV antigen-specific in vitro. In a later analysis, at a false discovery rate of 0.05, roughly 17,000 TCR beta sequences matched HLA alleles.

The trim removed 1 base at V and 3 bases at J, leaving 10 bases unmatched. The germline V gene has CDR1 MGHRA and CDR2 YSYEKL. The CDR3 sequence is 18 residues long. The PCR used 60 Vbeta and 13 Jbeta primers. Libraries were prepared by immunoSEQ multiplex PCR; TCRdb keeps only in-frame clonotypes and omits some of them. This table has tens of thousands of clones, roughly four fifths appearing once. This chain joins TRBV4-1 and TRBJ2-1, with 9 nucleotides matching TRBD1. What was sequenced was PBMCs. The TCR originated in a man aged 30 to 39 in good health and CMV-seropositive. The CDR3 nucleotides read TGCGCCAGCAGCCAAGCAGGACAGGGGAACTCCATCTACAATGAGCAGTTCTTC. Amino acids: CASSQAGQGNSIYNEQFF.